This T cell receptor beta chain was found in a study of control samples from healthy donors and cancer patients. Clones were sequenced by immunoSEQ multiplex PCR, and TCRdb holds only the in-frame ones, with some missing. The sample holds over 100,000 clones, 75% to 95% seen once. CDR1 KGHDR and CDR2 SFDVKD come from the germline V gene. Germline trimming cut 6 bases from V and 5 bases from J; bases unmatched to any gene: 12. The length of the CDR3 is 16 residues. Specimen: blood. This chain connects TRBV24-1 to TRBJ2-3; 8 bases line up with TRBD2. This clonotype was sampled from a man aged 35 to 55 in good health. CDR3 residues: CATSSRSGDAGDTQYF. CDR3 nucleotide sequence: TGTGCCACCAGTTCCCGTAGCGGGGATGCTGGAGATACGCAGTATTTT.